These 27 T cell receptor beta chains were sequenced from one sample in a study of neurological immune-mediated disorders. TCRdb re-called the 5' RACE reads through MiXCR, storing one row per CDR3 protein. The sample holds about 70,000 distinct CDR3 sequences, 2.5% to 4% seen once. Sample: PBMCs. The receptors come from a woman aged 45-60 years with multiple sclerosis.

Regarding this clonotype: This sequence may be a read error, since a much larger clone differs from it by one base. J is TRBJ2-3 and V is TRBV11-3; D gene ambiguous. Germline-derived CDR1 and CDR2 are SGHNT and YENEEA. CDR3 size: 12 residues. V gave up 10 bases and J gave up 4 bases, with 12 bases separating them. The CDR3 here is CAKGRSADTQYF. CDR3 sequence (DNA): TGTGCCAAAGGGCGGTCCGCAGATACGCAGTATTTT.

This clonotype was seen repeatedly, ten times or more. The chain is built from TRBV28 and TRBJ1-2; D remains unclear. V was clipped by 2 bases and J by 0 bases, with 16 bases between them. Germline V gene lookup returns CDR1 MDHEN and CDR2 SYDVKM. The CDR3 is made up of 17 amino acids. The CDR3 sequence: CASSLTAVGSTNYGYTF. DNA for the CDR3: TGTGCCAGCAGTTTAACAGCAGTAGGCTCCACTAACTATGGCTACACCTTC.

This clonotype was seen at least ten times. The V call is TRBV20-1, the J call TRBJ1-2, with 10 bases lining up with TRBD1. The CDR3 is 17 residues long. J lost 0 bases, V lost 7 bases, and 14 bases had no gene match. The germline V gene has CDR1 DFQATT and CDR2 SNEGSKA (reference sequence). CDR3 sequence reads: CSEQARDRGKTNYGYTF. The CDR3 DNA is TGCAGTGAACAAGCCCGGGACAGGGGAAAAACTAACTATGGCTACACCTTC.

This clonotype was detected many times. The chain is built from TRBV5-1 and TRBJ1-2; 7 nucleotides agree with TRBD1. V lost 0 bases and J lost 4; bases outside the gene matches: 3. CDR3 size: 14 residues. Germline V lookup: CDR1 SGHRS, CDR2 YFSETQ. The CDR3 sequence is CASSLGQGTYGYTF. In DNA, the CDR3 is TGCGCCAGCAGCTTGGGACAGGGTACCTATGGCTACACCTTC. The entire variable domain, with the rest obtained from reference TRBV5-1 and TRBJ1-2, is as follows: KAGVTQTPRYLIKTRGQQVTLSCSPISGHRSVSWYQQTPGQGLQFLFEYFSETQRNKGNFPGRFSGRQFSNSRSEMNVSTLELGDSALYLCASSLGQGTYGYTFGSGTRLTVV.

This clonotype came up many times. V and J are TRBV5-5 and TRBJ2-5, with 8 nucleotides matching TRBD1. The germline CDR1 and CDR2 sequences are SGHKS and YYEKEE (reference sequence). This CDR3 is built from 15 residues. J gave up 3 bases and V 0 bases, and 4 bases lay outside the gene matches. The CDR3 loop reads CASSLEQGGKETQYF. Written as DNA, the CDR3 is TGTGCCAGCAGCTTGGAACAGGGGGGTAAAGAGACCCAGTACTTC. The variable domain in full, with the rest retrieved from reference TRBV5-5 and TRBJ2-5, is DAGVTQSPTHLIKTRGQQVTLRCSPISGHKSVSWYQQVLGQGPQFIFQYYEKEERGRGNFPDRFSARQFPNYSSELNVNALLLGDSALYLCASSLEQGGKETQYFGPGTRLLVL.

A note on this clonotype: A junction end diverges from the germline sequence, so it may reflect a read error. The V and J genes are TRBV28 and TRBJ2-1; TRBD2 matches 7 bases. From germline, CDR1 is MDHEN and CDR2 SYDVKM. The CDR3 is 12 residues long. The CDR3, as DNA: TGTGCCAGCAGTCGGGGGGTGAATGCGCAGTTCTTC. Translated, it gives CASSRGVNAQFF.

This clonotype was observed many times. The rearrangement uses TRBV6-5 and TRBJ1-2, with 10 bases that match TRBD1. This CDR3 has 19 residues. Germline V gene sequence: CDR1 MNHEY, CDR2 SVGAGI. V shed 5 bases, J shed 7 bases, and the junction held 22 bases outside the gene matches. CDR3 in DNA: TGTGCCAGCAGTCCCCGCTGGGACAGGGGCCCCAAAACTAATTTTGGCTACACCTTC. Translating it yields CASSPRWDRGPKTNFGYTF.

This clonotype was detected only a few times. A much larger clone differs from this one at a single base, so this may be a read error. The chain's CDR3 is CDSSKRETQYF. As DNA, the CDR3 is TGTGACAGCAGTAAACGGGAGACCCAGTACTTC. The chain combines TRBV3-1 with TRBJ2-5; no clear D. The CDR3 consists of 11 residues. Looked up from germline, CDR1 is LGHDT and CDR2 is YNNKEL (reference sequence).

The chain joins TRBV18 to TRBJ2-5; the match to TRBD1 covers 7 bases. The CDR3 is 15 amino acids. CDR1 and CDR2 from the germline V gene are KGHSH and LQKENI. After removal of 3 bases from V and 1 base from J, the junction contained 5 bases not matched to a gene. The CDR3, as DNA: TGTGCCAGCTCACCCTCGACAGGGTTCCAAGAGACCCAGTACTTC. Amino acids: CASSPSTGFQETQYF. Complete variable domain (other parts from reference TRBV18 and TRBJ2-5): NAGVMQNPRHLVRRRGQEARLRCSPMKGHSHVYWYRQLPEEGLKFMVYLQKENIIDESGMPKERFSAEFPKEGPSILRIQQVVRGDSAAYFCASSPSTGFQETQYFGPGTRLLVL.

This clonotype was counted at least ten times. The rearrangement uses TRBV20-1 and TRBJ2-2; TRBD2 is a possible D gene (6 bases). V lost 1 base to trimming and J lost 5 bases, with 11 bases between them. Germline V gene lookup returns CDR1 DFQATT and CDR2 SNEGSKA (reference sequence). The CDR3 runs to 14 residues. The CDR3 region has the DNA TGCAGTGCTAGAGTCCCACTAGCTACCGGGGAGCTGTTTTTT. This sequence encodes CSARVPLATGELFF.

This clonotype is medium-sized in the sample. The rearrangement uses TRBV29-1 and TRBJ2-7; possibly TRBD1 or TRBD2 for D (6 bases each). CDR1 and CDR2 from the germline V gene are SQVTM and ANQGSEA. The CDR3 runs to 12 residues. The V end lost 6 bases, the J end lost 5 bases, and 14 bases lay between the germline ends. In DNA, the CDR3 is TGCAGCGTCCTATCGGGGGCGGACGAGCAGTACGTC. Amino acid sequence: CSVLSGADEQYV.

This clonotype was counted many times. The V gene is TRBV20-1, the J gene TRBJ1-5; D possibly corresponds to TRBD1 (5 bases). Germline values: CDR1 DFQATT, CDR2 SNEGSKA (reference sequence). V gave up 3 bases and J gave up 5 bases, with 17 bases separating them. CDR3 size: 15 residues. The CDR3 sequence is CSASYGDRRDQPQHF. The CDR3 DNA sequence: TGCAGTGCTAGTTACGGAGACAGAAGAGATCAGCCCCAGCATTTT.

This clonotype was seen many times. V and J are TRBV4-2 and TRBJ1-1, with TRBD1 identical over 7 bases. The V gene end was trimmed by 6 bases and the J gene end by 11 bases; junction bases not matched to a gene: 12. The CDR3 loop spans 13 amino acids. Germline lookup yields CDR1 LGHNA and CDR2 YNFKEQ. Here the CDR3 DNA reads TGTGCCAGCAGTTCAACAGGGGCACCGGGTGCTTTCTTT. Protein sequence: CASSSTGAPGAFF.

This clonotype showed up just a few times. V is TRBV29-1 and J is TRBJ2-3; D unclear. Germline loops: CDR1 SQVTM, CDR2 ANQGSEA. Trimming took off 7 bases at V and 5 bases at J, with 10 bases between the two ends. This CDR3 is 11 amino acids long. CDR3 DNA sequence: TGCAGCGCATTGACGGAAGATACGCAGTATTTT. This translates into CSALTEDTQYF.

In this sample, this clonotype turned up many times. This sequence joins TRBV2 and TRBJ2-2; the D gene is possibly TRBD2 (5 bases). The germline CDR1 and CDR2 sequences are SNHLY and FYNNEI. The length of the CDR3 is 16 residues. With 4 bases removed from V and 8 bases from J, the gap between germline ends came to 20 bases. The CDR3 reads CASSGLGPTPGGELFF. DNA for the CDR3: TGTGCCAGCAGTGGCCTGGGTCCAACACCGGGGGGGGAGCTGTTTTTT.

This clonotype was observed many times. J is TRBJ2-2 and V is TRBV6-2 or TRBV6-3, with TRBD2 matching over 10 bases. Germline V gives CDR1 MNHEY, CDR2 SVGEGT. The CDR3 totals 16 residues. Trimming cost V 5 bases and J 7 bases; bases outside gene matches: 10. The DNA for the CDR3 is TGTGCCAGCAGTCGACTAGCGGGTGGGACAAACGGGGAGCTGTTTTTT. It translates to CASSRLAGGTNGELFF.

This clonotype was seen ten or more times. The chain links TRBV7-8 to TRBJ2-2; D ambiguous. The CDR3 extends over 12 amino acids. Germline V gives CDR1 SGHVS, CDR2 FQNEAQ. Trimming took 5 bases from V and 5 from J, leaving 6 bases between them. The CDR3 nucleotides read TGTGCCAGCAGCATACAAACCGGGGAGCTGTTTTTT. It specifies CASSIQTGELFF.

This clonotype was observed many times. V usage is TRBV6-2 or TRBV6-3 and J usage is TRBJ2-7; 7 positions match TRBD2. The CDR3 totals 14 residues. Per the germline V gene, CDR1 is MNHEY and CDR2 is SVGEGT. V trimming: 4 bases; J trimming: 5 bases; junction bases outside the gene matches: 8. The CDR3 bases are TGTGCCAGCAGTTCCCGGGACTACCGGAACGAGCAGTACGTC. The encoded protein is CASSSRDYRNEQYV.

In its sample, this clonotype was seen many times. The CDR3 here is CASSAASGNYEQYF. CDR3 nucleotide sequence: TGTGCCAGCAGCGCGGCTAGCGGGAACTACGAGCAGTACTTC. The rearrangement links TRBV7-2 to TRBJ2-7; 9 nucleotides match TRBD2. V lost 5 bases, J lost 3 bases, and 5 bases stayed unmatched. CDR1 SGHTA and CDR2 FQGNSA come from the germline V gene. This CDR3 comprises 14 residues.

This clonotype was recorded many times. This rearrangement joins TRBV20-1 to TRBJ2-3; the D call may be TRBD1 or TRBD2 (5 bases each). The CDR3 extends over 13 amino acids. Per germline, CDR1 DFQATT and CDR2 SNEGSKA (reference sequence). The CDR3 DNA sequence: TGCAAGATCGGGACCGACAGCACAGATACGCAGTATTTT. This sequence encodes CKIGTDSTDTQYF.

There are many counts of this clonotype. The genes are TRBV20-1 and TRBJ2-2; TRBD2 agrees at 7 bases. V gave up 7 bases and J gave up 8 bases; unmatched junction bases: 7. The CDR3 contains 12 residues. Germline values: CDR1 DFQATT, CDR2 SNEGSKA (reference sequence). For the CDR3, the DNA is TGCAGTGTTAGTCGGGAGGCGGGGGAGCTGTTTTTT. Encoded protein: CSVSREAGELFF.

The CDR3 reads CASSLGQASYNEQFF. The DNA of the CDR3 is TGTGCCAGCAGCCTAGGACAGGCCTCCTACAATGAGCAGTTCTTC. V gene TRBV11-3 combines with J gene TRBJ2-1, with TRBD1 identical over 7 bases. The CDR3 spans 15 residues. Germline V gene sequence: CDR1 SGHNT, CDR2 YENEEA. With V trimmed by 5 bases and J by 0 bases, 4 bases remained unmatched. Using reference TRBV11-3 and TRBJ2-1 for the parts outside the CDR3, the full variable domain is EAGVVQSPRYKIIEKKQPVAFWCNPISGHNTLYWYLQNLGQGPELLIRYENEEAVDDSQLPKDRFSAERLKGVDSTLKIQPAELGDSAVYLCASSLGQASYNEQFFGPGTRLTVL.

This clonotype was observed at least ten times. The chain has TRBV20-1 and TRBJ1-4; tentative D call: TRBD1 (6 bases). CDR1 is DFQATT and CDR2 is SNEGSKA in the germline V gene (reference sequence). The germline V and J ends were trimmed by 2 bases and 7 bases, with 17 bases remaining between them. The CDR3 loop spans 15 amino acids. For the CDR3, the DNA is TGCAGTGCTAGATCCGCGGGGGCTGGTGGTGAAAAACTGTTTTTT. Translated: CSARSAGAGGEKLFF.

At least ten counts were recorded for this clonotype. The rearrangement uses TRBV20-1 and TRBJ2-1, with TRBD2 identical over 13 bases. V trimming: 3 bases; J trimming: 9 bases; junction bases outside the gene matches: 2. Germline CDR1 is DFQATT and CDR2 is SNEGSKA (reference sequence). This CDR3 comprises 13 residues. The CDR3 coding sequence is TGCAGTGCTAGTGGGACTAGCGGGATTGAGCAGTTCTTC. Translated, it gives CSASGTSGIEQFF.

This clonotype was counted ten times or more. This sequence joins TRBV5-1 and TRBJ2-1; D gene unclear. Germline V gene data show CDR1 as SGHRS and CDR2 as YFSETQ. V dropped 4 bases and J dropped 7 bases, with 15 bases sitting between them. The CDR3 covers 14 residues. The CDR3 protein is CASSPDKGWNEQFF. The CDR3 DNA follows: TGCGCCAGCAGCCCAGACAAAGGATGGAATGAGCAGTTCTTC.

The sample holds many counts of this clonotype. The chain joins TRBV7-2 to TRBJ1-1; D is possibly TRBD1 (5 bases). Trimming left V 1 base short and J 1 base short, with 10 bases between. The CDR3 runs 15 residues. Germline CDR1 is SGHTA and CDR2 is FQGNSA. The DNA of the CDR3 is TGTGCCAGCAGCTTAGGGGGGATCTGGAACACTGAAGCTTTCTTT. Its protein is CASSLGGIWNTEAFF.

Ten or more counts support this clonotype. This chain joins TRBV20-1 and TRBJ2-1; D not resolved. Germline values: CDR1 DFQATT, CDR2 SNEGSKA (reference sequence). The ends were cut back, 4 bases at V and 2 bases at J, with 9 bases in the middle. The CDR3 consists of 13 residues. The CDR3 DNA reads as TGCAGTGCTAACTCCTTCACCTACAATGAGCAGTTCTTC. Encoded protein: CSANSFTYNEQFF.